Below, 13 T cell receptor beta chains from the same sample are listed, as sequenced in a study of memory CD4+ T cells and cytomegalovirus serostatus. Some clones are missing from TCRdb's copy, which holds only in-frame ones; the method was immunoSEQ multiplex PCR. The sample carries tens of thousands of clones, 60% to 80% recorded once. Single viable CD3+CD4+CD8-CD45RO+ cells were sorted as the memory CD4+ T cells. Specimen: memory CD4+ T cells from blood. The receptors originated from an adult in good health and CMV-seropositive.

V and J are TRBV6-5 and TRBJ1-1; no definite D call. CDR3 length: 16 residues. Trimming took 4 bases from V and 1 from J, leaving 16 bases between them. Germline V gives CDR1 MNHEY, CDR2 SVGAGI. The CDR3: CASSFLQTRSNTEAFF. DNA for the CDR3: TGTGCCAGCAGTTTCCTACAGACACGGTCGAACACTGAAGCTTTCTTT.

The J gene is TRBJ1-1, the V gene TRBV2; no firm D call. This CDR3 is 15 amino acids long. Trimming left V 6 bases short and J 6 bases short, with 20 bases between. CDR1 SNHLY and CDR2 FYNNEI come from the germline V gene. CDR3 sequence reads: CASRTFRGYVPEAFF. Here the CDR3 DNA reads TGTGCCAGCAGAACTTTTCGCGGCTACGTCCCTGAAGCTTTCTTT.

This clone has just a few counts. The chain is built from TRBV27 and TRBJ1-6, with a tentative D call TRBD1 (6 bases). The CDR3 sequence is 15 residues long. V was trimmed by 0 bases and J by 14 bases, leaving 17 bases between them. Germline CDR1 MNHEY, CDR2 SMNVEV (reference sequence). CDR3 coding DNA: TGTGCCAGCAGTTTATCGAGGGACACCGTTGAATCCCTCCACTTT. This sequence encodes CASSLSRDTVESLHF.

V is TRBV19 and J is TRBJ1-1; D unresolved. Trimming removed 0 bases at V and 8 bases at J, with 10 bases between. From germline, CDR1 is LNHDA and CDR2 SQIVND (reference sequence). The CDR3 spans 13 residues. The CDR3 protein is CASSIDPEEEAFF. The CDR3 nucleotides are TGTGCCAGTAGTATAGATCCAGAGGAAGAAGCTTTCTTT.

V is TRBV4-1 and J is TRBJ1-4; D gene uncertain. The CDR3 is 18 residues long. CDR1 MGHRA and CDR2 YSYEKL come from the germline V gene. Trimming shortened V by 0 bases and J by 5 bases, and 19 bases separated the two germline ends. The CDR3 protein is CASSQDPPTWARNEKLFF. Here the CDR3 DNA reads TGCGCCAGCAGCCAAGATCCCCCTACTTGGGCCCGGAATGAAAAACTGTTTTTT.

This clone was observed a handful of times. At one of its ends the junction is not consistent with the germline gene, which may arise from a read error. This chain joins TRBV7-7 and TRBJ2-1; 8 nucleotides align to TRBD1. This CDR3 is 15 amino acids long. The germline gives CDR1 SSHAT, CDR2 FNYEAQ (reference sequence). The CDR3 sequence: CASSLGQGAPYEQFF. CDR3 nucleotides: TGTGCTAGCAGCTTAGGGCAGGGGGCGCCGTATGAGCAGTTCTTC.

CDR3 protein: CASSLLGQNLYNYGYTF. The DNA of the CDR3 is TGTGCCAGTAGCCTACTTGGGCAGAACCTTTATAACTATGGCTACACCTTC. J is TRBJ1-2 and V is TRBV19; unclear D gene. The germline V and J ends were trimmed by 6 bases and 1 base, with 21 bases remaining between them. The CDR3 spans 17 residues. Germline-derived CDR1 and CDR2 are LNHDA and SQIVND (reference sequence).

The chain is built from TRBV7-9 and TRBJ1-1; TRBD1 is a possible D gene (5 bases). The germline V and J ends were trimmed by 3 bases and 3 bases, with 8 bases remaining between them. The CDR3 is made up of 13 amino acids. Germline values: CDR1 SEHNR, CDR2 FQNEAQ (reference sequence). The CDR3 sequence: CASSLGVHTEAFF. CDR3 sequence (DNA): TGTGCCAGCAGCTTGGGGGTGCACACTGAAGCTTTCTTT.

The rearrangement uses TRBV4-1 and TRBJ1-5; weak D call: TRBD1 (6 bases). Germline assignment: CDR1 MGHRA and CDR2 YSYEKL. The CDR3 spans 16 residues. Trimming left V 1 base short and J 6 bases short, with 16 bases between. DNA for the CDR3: TGCGCCAGCAGCCAAGCCTCCACAGGGCAACCTCAGCCCCAGCATTTT. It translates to CASSQASTGQPQPQHF.

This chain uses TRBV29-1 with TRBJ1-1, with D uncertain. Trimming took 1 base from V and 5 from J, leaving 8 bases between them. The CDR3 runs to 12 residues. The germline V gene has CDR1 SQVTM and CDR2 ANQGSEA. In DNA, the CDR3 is TGCAGCGTTGAAGGTCGGGAGACTGAAGCTTTCTTT. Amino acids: CSVEGRETEAFF.

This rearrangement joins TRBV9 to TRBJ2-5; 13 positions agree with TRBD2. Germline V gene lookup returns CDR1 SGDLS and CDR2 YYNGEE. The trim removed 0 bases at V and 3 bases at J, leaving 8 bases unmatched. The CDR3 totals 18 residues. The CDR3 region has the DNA TGTGCCAGCAGCGTAGAAGAAGGACTAGCGGGGGACGAAGAGACCCAGTACTTC. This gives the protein CASSVEEGLAGDEETQYF.

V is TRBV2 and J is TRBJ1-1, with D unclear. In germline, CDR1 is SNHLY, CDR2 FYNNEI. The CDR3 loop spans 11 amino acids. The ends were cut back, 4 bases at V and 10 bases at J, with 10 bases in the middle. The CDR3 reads CASSVSHPAFF. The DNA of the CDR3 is TGTGCCAGCAGTGTGAGTCATCCAGCTTTCTTT.

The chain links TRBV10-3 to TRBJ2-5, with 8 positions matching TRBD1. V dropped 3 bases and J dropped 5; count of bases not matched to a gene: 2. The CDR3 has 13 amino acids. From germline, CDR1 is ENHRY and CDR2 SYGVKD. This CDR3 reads CAISDTGGETQYF. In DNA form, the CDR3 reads TGTGCCATCAGTGACACAGGGGGGGAGACCCAGTACTTC.